This TCR beta chain comes out of a study of cytomegalovirus exposure and HLA in healthy donors (dated by TCRdb to about 2017). Background for the entire study: According to an earlier analysis of 587 of the donors, 150 million to 200 million T cells yielded 90 million to 130 million unique TCR beta sequences and about 300 Gb of sequence data. Around 300 gigabases of sequencing data and roughly 90 million unique TCR sequences were included in an early release covering around 600 HLA-typed donors. Among the roughly 400 genotyped donors, around 81% belonged to the genetic ancestry cluster associated with self-reported Caucasian donors. The study was designed to test whether signatures of past pathogen exposure could be identified by cataloging public T cell receptors. The T cell repertoires of around 670 subjects were profiled by immunosequencing and related to cytomegalovirus serostatus. Along with the approximately 650-subject first cohort, a separate validation cohort of over a hundred different subjects was used. To predict cytomegalovirus infection status, the study combined high-throughput TCR immunosequencing, statistical association of individual TCRs with disease status, and machine learning. In a later analysis, previously published TCR beta repertoires from 666 donors were re-analyzed and high-resolution HLA genotyping was added so that TCR occurrence patterns could be studied. Rather than using new phenotypic data, the later analysis identified candidate immune exposures from TCR beta sequences and from how often those sequences occurred across donors. In an earlier analysis of a few hundred of the donors, high-throughput TCR beta sequencing was used to judge whether each TCR beta V gene segment behaved as functional or pseudogenic. Alongside the repertoire data, information on donor age, sex, ethnicity and CMV serostatus was compiled. In a later genetic analysis, genome-wide SNP genotypes for about three fifths of the roughly 670 donors were used, and that subset was treated as a discovery cohort. Every repertoire in the discovery cohort had been generated on one and the same sequencing platform. HLA typing included class I and class II loci at four-digit resolution. The number of typed donors differed by locus: about 620-630 for A, B, C, DRB1 and DQB1; 522 for DQA1; fewer than 610 for DPA1; and about 470 for DPB1. Several DR-DQ haplotypes were handled as single units for association and clustering, since linkage in the cohort was strong. Among 350 to 400 genotyped donors of the cohort, an average of approximately 250,000 unique TCR beta nucleotide sequences were sequenced per donor, 15% to 20% of them non-productive. Overall study results and their limits: Assigning TCR associations to individual alleles was difficult when HLA alleles, especially DR and DQ, strongly co-occurred. Compared with equally common non-associated chains, HLA-associated TCR beta chains in a later analysis were more clonally expanded and had lower generation probabilities. The 87-base-pair reads could not distinguish some IMGT-functional V segments, including TRBV6-2 and TRBV6-3, so those segments were excluded. In a later analysis, most CMV-associated TCR beta chains were found to appear HLA-restricted, with HLA associations seemingly driven largely by CMV exposure. While some public TCRs were present in many individuals, most TCR sequences turned up only very rarely across donors. A group of highly shared sequence variants was considered likely to be a technical artifact of the sequencing pipeline. According to a later analysis, TCR association rates differed among HLA loci, with DRB1 alleles showing the most associated TCRs and HLA-C alleles showing the fewest. The study listed 164 TCR beta chains as associated with cytomegalovirus. The classifier was reported to diagnose cytomegalovirus status with high specificity and sensitivity in both the original cohort and the validation cohort. According to a later analysis, parvovirus B19, influenza, CMV and Epstein-Barr virus appeared linked to several top co-occurrence clusters. Because counts were too low, roughly 17 rarely observed V segments, including chromosome 9 orphons, were left out of the earlier analysis of a few hundred of the donors. The authors suggested that the approach could potentially be extended to other disease states and immunological phenotypes. Only TCR beta chains were sequenced in this cohort, and the absence of alpha or paired-chain data limited detectable features. An earlier analysis of approximately 500 of the donors showed that most TCR beta V segments appeared in productive rearrangements either about 87% or about 30% of the time, which broadly matched IMGT annotations. Linkage disequilibrium might explain the correlated functional status among segregating V segments, but an unknown experimental factor could not be ruled out. The only immune exposure information available for the cohort was CMV serostatus. Compared with the approximately 700-donor mean, donors in an Asian-associated ancestry cluster had fewer N-insertions in productive TCRs, according to a later genetic analysis. A later analysis associated about 16,000 TCR beta sequences with specific HLA alleles at a false discovery rate of 0.05. A further reported finding was that TCR beta sequences accurately predicted the HLA-A and HLA-B alleles for most subjects in the first cohort. Because HLA typing was missing for some donors at each locus, association tests included only the typed subset. Presence/absence analyses assumed roughly uniform sequencing depth across donors, an assumption that may not hold. In vitro tests confirmed that three of the cytomegalovirus-associated TCR beta chains recognize cytomegalovirus antigens. An association between a missense DCLRE1C variant and V-gene and J-gene trimming of TCR beta chains was found in a later genetic analysis and replicated in an independent cohort.

In the germline V gene (reference sequence), CDR1 corresponds to GTSNPN and CDR2 to SVGIG. From its cysteine to its phenylalanine, the CDR3 spans 13 amino acids. Only CDR3 DNA remains: 39 bases, in frame from the first base. The V end loses 1 base and the J end loses 5 bases, and a stretch of 9 bases separates them. The library was made by the immunoSEQ multiplex PCR assay. For the multiplex PCR, a mixture combining 60 forward primers for TCR Vbeta segments and 13 reverse primers for TCR Jbeta segments was used. The CDR3 region of rearranged TCR beta genes was amplified from genomic DNA by a multiplex PCR assay. The amplified TCR beta libraries were sequenced on the Illumina HiSeq System as 87-base-pair reads. The original methods were these. A later analysis counted tens of millions of unique TCR beta chains across the 666 repertoires, and around 9.9 million of these chains were shared by at least two donors. A nearest-neighbor algorithm error-corrected the raw reads and collapsed the reads into unique sequences, merging closely related sequences to remove PCR and sequencing errors. Alignment of CDR3 sequences to IMGT reference sequences was used to assign V, D and J gene segments. For a sequence to be retained, a match of at least six nucleotides to both a V gene segment and a J gene segment was required. Rearrangements were classified as productive when the CDR3 lacked stop codons and remained in frame with V and J, and all other rearrangements were classified as non-productive. Following IMGT convention, CDR3 was defined as the stretch from the second conserved V-encoded cysteine to the conserved J-encoded phenylalanine. The earlier analysis of approximately 500 of the donors excluded sequences that lacked an unambiguous match to a single V gene segment. An earlier analysis of just under 600 of the donors called V segments functional above 56.7% productive rearrangements and segregating when the between-donor standard deviation exceeded 5%. A statistical classification framework was built for diagnosing cytomegalovirus status from the catalog of TCR beta chain sequences. A later analysis assigned V and J genes by comparing TCR nucleotide sequences with IMGT/GENE-DB human TR gene sequences. A later analysis assigned CDR3 sequences and most-parsimonious VDJ recombination scenarios with the TCRdist pipeline. In a later analysis, each TCR beta chain was defined by its CDR3 amino acid sequence together with its V-gene family, and reads lacking a unique V-gene family were excluded. As a way to deal with suspected cross-contamination and a sequencing artifact, a later analysis dropped nearly 600 nucleotide sequences that were highly shared and had low generation probability. In a later analysis, a clonal expansion index was calculated for each public chain from normalized within-repertoire ranks of inferred template counts. Generation probabilities in a later analysis came from a VDJ recombination model fitted to out-of-frame rearrangements, and those results were checked against IGoR. In a later analysis, hypergeometric tests were used to score TCR-TCR, TCR-HLA and TCR-CMV co-occurrence, with a repertoire-size bias correction applied to TCR pairs. In a later analysis, false discovery rates were estimated by permuting HLA or CMV assignments 20 times. In a later analysis, co-occurring TCRs were grouped using DBSCAN, with TCRdist sequence similarity added in when clustering inside HLA-allele-positive subsets. Repertoires with fewer than 30,000 or more than 120,000 public chains were left out of co-occurrence clustering, as were about 5 repertoires with anomalous nucleotide sharing. The table comes from immuneACCESS by way of TCRdb, which keeps in-frame sequences with V and J called. Part of the clones is missing from these tables; in studies checked, under half for an unresolved V gene and the rest for unknown reasons. That table supplies the V and J calls and clone size; D and trimming were determined from the DNA. Recorded for this sample are roughly 120,000 clones; less than 85% of them occurred a single time. Approximately 4.1% of the sample belongs to the ten largest clones.

In total, about 650 healthy bone marrow donors made up the cohort. At the time of sampling, every cohort member was nominally healthy, though immune exposures that went unrecorded were likely present. The donor was CMV seronegative and was included in the group of hundreds of seronegative cohort members. A peripheral blood sample was collected from each donor, and TCR beta sequencing was performed on peripheral blood mononuclear cells. The Qiagen DNeasy Blood Extraction Kit was used to extract genomic DNA from the blood cell samples. This clone has more than one count but fewer than ten. Which antigen it targets is not known. Per-base quality was not reported, and no clone a single base away is much larger than it.

The source material was PBMCs. The chain is assembled from TRBV30 and TRBJ1-5; TRBD1 is a possible D gene, resting on 5 matching bases. The sequence was collected from a woman aged 40 to 50 in good health and CMV-seronegative. The sequence in DNA is TGTGCCTGGAGTGGTCGGGGGGATCAGCCCCAGCATTTT. The encoded protein is CAWSGRGDQPQHF.